This T cell receptor beta chain was identified in a study of cytotoxic CD8 clonotypes in ibrutinib-treated CLL. Germline CDR1 and CDR2: GTSNPN and SVGIG (reference sequence). The CDR3 consists of 16 residues. After removal of 4 bases from V and 3 bases from J, the junction contained 10 bases not matched to a gene. Clones were sequenced by immunoSEQ multiplex PCR, and TCRdb holds only the in-frame ones, with some missing. Found here are about 200,000 clones, 60% to 80% of them singletons; the top ten hold more than 4.5%. The chain is built from TRBV30 and TRBJ2-7; 12 nucleotides line up with TRBD2. The sequence derives from a human donor with chronic lymphocytic leukemia. The sample here was PBMCs, taken after 12 months of ibrutinib treatment. The CDR3 DNA sequence: TGTGCCTGGAACTCGGGACTAGCGGGCCCAGGCTACGAGCAGTACTTC. Amino acid sequence: CAWNSGLAGPGYEQYF.